The T cell receptor beta chain described here comes from a study of CD8 T cells in ankylosing spondylitis (dated by TCRdb to about 2017). With respect to the entire study: The study profiled T cell receptor beta repertoires in healthy donors and ankylosing spondylitis patients to find disease-linked TCR variants. The whole study cohort included some 100 healthy donors and over 20 ankylosing spondylitis patients. Samples of peripheral blood were taken, and for ankylosing spondylitis patients, synovial fluid was collected as well. Broad study findings and their caveats: Some TCR beta motif variants had previously been reported in synovial fluid and blood of reactive arthritis patients, which suggested common disease-initiation mechanisms. A TCR beta motif made up of fewer than 10 highly homologous amino acid variants appeared to be characteristic of blood from ankylosing spondylitis patients. The disease-linked clones were reported to be significantly enriched in matched synovial fluid samples from ankylosing spondylitis patients. A CD8+ phenotype was shown by the disease-linked clones, which were found at relatively low frequencies in peripheral blood.

The sample was run on an Illumina HiSeq 2500. Quantitative 5'-RACE with molecular barcodes was the method used to prepare the TCR beta libraries. The authors' analysis ran thus. Disease-linked TCR variants were identified with a new computational method built on a probabilistic model of VDJ rearrangement. Through fastp at Q25 and MiXCR, TCRdb rebuilt clones from the public reads, retaining in-frame beta chains. All rows with the same CDR3 protein become a single entry with the most common DNA and genes. The V and J calls reflect TCRdb's pipeline rather than the authors' work. This sample is represented by approximately 200,000 distinct CDR3 sequences; over 10% of them were singletons. The ten top clones hold more than 9.5% of the sample. The CDR3 starts with the cysteine, ends with the phenylalanine, and has 14 residues. This entry keeps only the CDR3 DNA: 42 bases, framed from base 1. The V end loses 6 bases and the J end loses 2 bases, and a stretch of 8 bases separates them. CDR1 MGHDK and CDR2 SYGVNS are derived from the germline V gene.

This clonotype was seen repeatedly, ten times or more. The specificity of this receptor is unknown. Qualities for individual bases were not recorded, and no much larger clone is one base off. The sequencing sample was made of blood, either unsorted or a sorted T cell fraction (not recorded which). The V and J genes are TRBV25-1 and TRBJ1-6; the D gene cannot be resolved reliably. This TCR came from a female donor with ankylosing spondylitis or in good health (not recorded which). The CDR3 protein is CASSLSAYNSPLHF. The DNA sequence is TGTGCCAGCAGCTTATCTGCCTATAATTCACCCCTCCACTTT. When the CDR3 is completed using the reference TRBV25-1 and TRBJ1-6 genes on either side, the full variable domain is EADIYQTPRYLVIGTGKKITLECSQTMGHDKMYWYQQDPGMELHLIHYSYGVNSTEKGDLSSESTVSRIRTEHFPLTLESARPSHTSQYLCASSLSAYNSPLHFGNGTRLTVT.